This entry lists 31 T cell receptor beta chains sequenced from one sample in a study of T cells in Graves' hyperthyroidism and ophthalmopathy. Amplification of TCR beta CDR3 regions used RNA as the template. A set of HTBI primers served as the primers for a first-round RT-PCR of the TCR CDR3. TCRdb reanalysed the multiplex PCR reads using MiXCR and keeps one entry per CDR3 protein. The sample has approximately 690,000 distinct CDR3 sequences, roughly 20% seen once. The sample taken for sequencing was blood. The receptors originated from a man aged 25 to 40 with Graves' ophthalmopathy.

The chain has TRBV7-2 and TRBJ2-1; D gene unclear. This CDR3 is 10 amino acids long. V was shortened by 3 bases and J by 8 bases, with 2 bases between the two germline ends. Germline values: CDR1 SGHTA, CDR2 FQGNSA. The CDR3 loop reads CASSLYEQFF. In nucleotides, the CDR3 is TGTGCCAGCAGCTTGTATGAGCAGTTCTTC. The full variable domain, in which reference TRBV7-2 and TRBJ2-1 provide the parts outside the CDR3, is GAGVSQSPSNKVTEKGKDVELRCDPISGHTALYWYRQSLGQGLEFLIYFQGNSAPDKSGLPSDRFSAERTGGSVSTLTIQRTQQEDSAVYLCASSLYEQFFGPGTRLTVL.

This clonotype was counted a single time. The chain recombines TRBV7-8 with TRBJ1-2; D is possibly TRBD1 (6 bases). Trimming took off 4 bases at V and 6 bases at J, with 21 bases between the two ends. CDR1 SGHVS and CDR2 FQNEAQ come from the germline V gene. This CDR3 comprises 16 residues. CDR3 in amino acids: CASSSRGQREGDGYTF. The CDR3 nucleotides are TGTGCCAGCAGCTCACGAGGACAGCGGGAGGGGGATGGCTACACCTTC.

The genes are TRBV11-2 and TRBJ1-6; D is unclear. V was clipped by 1 base and J by 10 bases, with 14 bases between them. The CDR3 spans 15 residues. Germline CDR1 reads SGHAT; CDR2 reads FQNNGV. CDR3 sequence: CASSLGTGRTSPLHF. The CDR3, as DNA: TGTGCCAGCAGCTTAGGGACGGGGAGGACCTCACCCCTCCACTTT.

This clonotype was observed a few times. The rearrangement joins TRBV27 to TRBJ1-2; D remains ambiguous. The CDR3 extends over 13 amino acids. Germline CDR1 reads MNHEY; CDR2 reads SMNVEV (reference sequence). Trimming pared 6 bases from V and 8 bases from J, leaving 16 bases between. The CDR3 reads CASRIRLYGGYTF. CDR3 nucleotide sequence: TGTGCCAGCAGAATCCGGCTCTATGGAGGCTACACCTTC.

There are many counts of this clonotype. The chain links TRBV2 to TRBJ2-3; a weak D match, TRBD1 (5 bases). Germline CDR1 SNHLY, CDR2 FYNNEI. V was trimmed by 4 bases and J by 0 bases, leaving 14 bases between them. The CDR3 is made up of 16 amino acids. CDR3 in amino acids: CASSGWGATSTDTQYF. As DNA, the CDR3 is TGTGCCAGCAGTGGCTGGGGCGCTACTAGCACAGATACGCAGTATTTT.

With respect to this clonotype: Since a much larger clone is just one base distant, this may be a read error. This chain joins TRBV7-8 and TRBJ1-6; 10 bases fit TRBD1. CDR1 is SGHVS, CDR2 FQNEAQ, per germline. Losses at the gene ends were 3 bases for V and 8 bases for J; bases not matched to a gene: 4. There are 15 residues in the CDR3. In nucleotides, the CDR3 is TGTGCCAGCAGCTTTACCGGGACAGGGGATTCACCCCTCCACTTT. Its translation is CASSFTGTGDSPLHF. The full variable domain, with the rest looked up from reference TRBV7-8 and TRBJ1-6, is GAGVSQSPRYKVAKRGQDVALRCDPISGHVSLFWYQQALGQGPEFLTYFQNEAQLDKSGLPSDRFFAERPEGSVSTLKIQRTQQEDSAVYLCASSFTGTGDSPLHFGNGTRLTVT.

This clonotype was counted many times. The chain is built from TRBV7-9 and TRBJ2-7; 9 bases are shared with TRBD2. The V and J ends lost 6 bases and 5 bases, in that order; junction bases with no gene match: 5. Germline assignment: CDR1 SEHNR and CDR2 FQNEAQ (reference sequence). This CDR3 has 13 amino acids. CDR3 DNA sequence: TGTGCCAGCAGTTCAGCGGGAGGTGACGAGCAGTACTTC. It yields the protein CASSSAGGDEQYF. The full variable domain, with the rest looked up from reference TRBV7-9 and TRBJ2-7, is DTGVSQNPRHKITKRGQNVTFRCDPISEHNRLYWYRQTLGQGPEFLTYFQNEAQLEKSRLLSDRFSAERPKGSFSTLEIQRTEQGDSAMYLCASSSAGGDEQYFGPGTRLTVT.

In this sample, this clonotype turned up a few times. The chain links TRBV19 to TRBJ1-5, with 11 bases that match TRBD1. The length of the CDR3 is 17 residues. Germline V gene sequence: CDR1 LNHDA, CDR2 SQIVND (reference sequence). The V and J ends lost 5 bases and 1 base, in that order; junction bases with no gene match: 7. The CDR3 spells CASSLGGTGGSNQPQHF. The CDR3 bases are TGTGCCAGTAGTCTCGGGGGGACAGGGGGAAGCAATCAGCCCCAGCATTTT. The entire variable domain, with the rest obtained from reference TRBV19 and TRBJ1-5, is as follows: DGGITQSPKYLFRKEGQNVTLSCEQNLNHDAMYWYRQDPGQGLRLIYYSQIVNDFQKGDIAEGYSVSREKKESFPLTVTSAQKNPTAFYLCASSLGGTGGSNQPQHFGDGTRLSIL.

The chain recombines TRBV20-1 with TRBJ2-3; TRBD2 matches 8 bases. V was pared by 2 bases and J by 3 bases, with 7 bases of the junction left unmatched. CDR1 is DFQATT and CDR2 is SNEGSKA in the germline V gene (reference sequence). The CDR3 spans 15 residues. CDR3 nucleotide sequence: TGCAGTGCTAGAATAAGCGGGAGCGGGACAGATACGCAGTATTTT. It yields the protein CSARISGSGTDTQYF.

This clonotype was seen a handful of times. The rearrangement links TRBV12-3 or TRBV12-4 to TRBJ1-4, with D unclear. V lost 1 base and J lost 6, with 9 bases in between. The CDR3 sequence is 14 residues long. The CDR3 nucleotides read TGTGCCAGCAGTTTAGGAGGGAGTGATGAAAAACTGTTTTTT. It encodes CASSLGGSDEKLFF.

This rearrangement joins TRBV20-1 to TRBJ1-5; tentatively, D is TRBD1 (6 bases). Germline CDR1 DFQATT, CDR2 SNEGSKA (reference sequence). V was trimmed by 3 bases and J by 3 bases, leaving 9 bases between them. The CDR3 has 13 residues. CDR3 coding DNA: TGCAGTGCTAGGGGGGGGGCCAATCAGCCCCAGCATTTT. It codes for CSARGGANQPQHF.

This clonotype was found a few times. The chain recombines TRBV6-5 with TRBJ2-1; the D gene is possibly TRBD1 (7 bases). Per germline, CDR1 MNHEY and CDR2 SVGAGI. Trimming removed 0 bases from V and 4 bases from J, with 19 bases in between. CDR3 size: 18 residues. CDR3 region: CASSYSRLGGFRYNEQFF. The CDR3 nucleotides are TGTGCCAGCAGTTACTCCCGACTAGGGGGCTTTCGGTACAATGAGCAGTTCTTC.

This clonotype was picked up a small number of times. The chain combines TRBV7-2 with TRBJ1-5; tentative D call: TRBD1 (5 bases). With 2 bases removed from V and 7 bases from J, the gap between germline ends came to 9 bases. There are 13 residues in the CDR3. Germline assignment: CDR1 SGHTA and CDR2 FQGNSA. The CDR3 spells CASSLSQGQPQHF. DNA for the CDR3: TGTGCCAGCAGCTTAAGTCAGGGACAGCCCCAGCATTTT.

This clonotype was detected only a few times. This chain connects TRBV4-1 to TRBJ1-1; 10 bases fit TRBD1. There are 15 residues in the CDR3. The ends lost 2 bases at V and 5 bases at J; junction bases unmatched: 5. Germline V gene data show CDR1 as MGHRA and CDR2 as YSYEKL. This CDR3 reads CASSQRQGAGTEAFF. CDR3 coding DNA: TGCGCCAGCAGCCAAAGACAGGGGGCAGGGACTGAAGCTTTCTTT.

This clonotype was seen a few times. This chain uses TRBV2 with TRBJ1-2; no firm D call. V lost 10 bases and J lost 8, with 17 bases in between. This CDR3 has 12 residues. Germline V lookup: CDR1 SNHLY, CDR2 FYNNEI. CDR3 nucleotide sequence: TGTGCCAAGAGCCCCGGGAGGAAGGGCTACACCTTC. It yields the protein CAKSPGRKGYTF.

Points on this clonotype: Possible read error: a much larger clone is one base away. V is TRBV28 and J is TRBJ2-1; no clear D. The CDR3 is 13 residues long. The V gene's germline CDR1 is MDHEN and CDR2 SYDVKM. The CDR3 region has the DNA TGTGCCAGCAGTCCCTTCCACGAAAATGAGCAGCTCTTC. This gives the protein CASSPFHENEQLF. Based on the CDR3 plus reference TRBV28 and TRBJ2-1, the full variable domain is DVKVTQSSRYLVKRTGEKVFLECVQDMDHENMFWYRQDPGLGLRLIYFSYDVKMKEKGDIPEGYSVSREKKERFSLILESASTNQTSMYLCASSPFHENEQLFGPGTRLTVL.

There are a few counts of this clonotype. The rearrangement links TRBV6-6 to TRBJ2-5; D perhaps matches TRBD2 (6 bases). Germline CDR1 MNHNY, CDR2 SVGAGI (reference sequence). V shed 2 bases and J shed 5 bases, with 15 bases lying between them. CDR3 length: 15 amino acids. The CDR3 protein is CASSYPSAGKETQYF. The CDR3 DNA is TGTGCCAGCAGTTACCCGAGTGCGGGAAAGGAGACCCAGTACTTC.

CDR3 loop: CASSFRPGTGYYEQYF. Written as DNA, the CDR3 is TGTGCCAGCAGTTTTCGGCCGGGGACAGGGTATTACGAGCAGTACTTC. The chain couples TRBV28 to TRBJ2-7; 9 nucleotides agree with TRBD1. J gave up 4 bases and V 3 bases, and 10 bases lay outside the gene matches. The germline CDR1 and CDR2 sequences are MDHEN and SYDVKM. The CDR3 sequence is 16 residues long.

This clonotype has just a few counts. The V and J genes are TRBV20-1 and TRBJ1-4; TRBD1 agrees at 7 bases. This CDR3 is built from 12 residues. V was pared by 5 bases and J by 7 bases, with 4 bases of the junction left unmatched. Per the germline V gene, CDR1 is DFQATT and CDR2 is SNEGSKA (reference sequence). The CDR3 DNA sequence: TGCAGTGCTCGAAGACAGGGTGAAAAACTGTTTTTT. This encodes CSARRQGEKLFF.

This chain's CDR3 is CASSVVPGPPATNEKLFF. The CDR3 DNA reads as TGTGCCAGCAGCGTAGTTCCAGGGCCCCCTGCAACTAATGAAAAACTGTTTTTT. The rearrangement joins TRBV9 to TRBJ1-4, with D tentatively TRBD1 (5 bases). In germline, CDR1 is SGDLS, CDR2 YYNGEE. Trimming pared 0 bases from V and 0 bases from J, leaving 15 bases between. The CDR3 extends over 18 amino acids.

CDR3 sequence: CASSSTKGRTEAFF. CDR3 nucleotide sequence: TGTGCCAGCAGTTCCACCAAGGGACGAACTGAAGCTTTCTTT. The J gene is TRBJ1-1, the V gene TRBV12-3 or TRBV12-4; a possible D gene is TRBD1 (5 bases). V gave up 4 bases and J gave up 5 bases, with 14 bases separating them. The CDR3 is 14 amino acids.

This clonotype has more than one count but fewer than ten. V is TRBV18 and J is TRBJ2-7; 7 nucleotides match TRBD1. Germline CDR1 reads KGHSH; CDR2 reads LQKENI. The CDR3 runs 16 residues. The V segment lost 3 bases and the J segment 2 bases; nucleotides outside the gene matches: 10. The CDR3 DNA is TGTGCCAGCTCACCCCAGGCCCCGACAGGGCCCTACGAGCAGTACTTC. Translation gives CASSPQAPTGPYEQYF.

The rearrangement uses TRBV20-1 and TRBJ2-1, with 10 bases identical to TRBD1. Germline V gives CDR1 DFQATT, CDR2 SNEGSKA (reference sequence). This CDR3 region has 15 residues. V gave up 3 bases and J gave up 7 bases; unmatched junction bases: 9. CDR3 in DNA: TGCAGTGCTAGTGTGACAGGGGGCTTTACGAATGAGCAGTTCTTC. It is translated as CSASVTGGFTNEQFF.

The rearrangement links TRBV18 to TRBJ2-7; no definite D call. This CDR3 is 14 amino acids long. CDR1 is KGHSH, CDR2 LQKENI, per germline. V was cut by 2 bases and J by 0 bases, with 8 bases left in between. CDR3 amino acids: CASSPIANSYEQYF. CDR3 DNA sequence: TGTGCCAGCTCACCAATCGCCAACTCCTACGAGCAGTACTTC.

The rearrangement links TRBV5-6 to TRBJ1-3; TRBD1 might be the D (5 bases). CDR1 is SGHDT and CDR2 is YYEEEE in the germline V gene. This CDR3 region has 16 residues. The V end lost 0 bases, the J end lost 2 bases, and 12 bases lay between the germline ends. The CDR3 sequence is CASSLVGAGTGNTIYF. The CDR3 nucleotides read TGTGCCAGCAGCTTGGTTGGGGCAGGCACTGGAAACACCATATATTTT.

Written as DNA, the CDR3 is TGCGCCAGCAGCCTCATTTCGGGCTCCTACAATGAGCAGTTCTTC. As protein: CASSLISGSYNEQFF. This chain joins TRBV5-1 and TRBJ2-1; D is ambiguous. Germline lookup yields CDR1 SGHRS and CDR2 YFSETQ. CDR3 length: 15 residues. The V and J ends lost 4 bases and 0 bases respectively, with 11 bases between them.

CDR3 in DNA: TGTGCCAGCAGCACCCCGACGTGGGGGAACACTGAAGCTTTCTTT. As protein: CASSTPTWGNTEAFF. The genes are TRBV7-9 and TRBJ1-1; no definite D call. The germline V gene encodes CDR1 SEHNR and CDR2 FQNEAQ (reference sequence). The V and J ends lost 5 bases and 1 base respectively, with 14 bases between them. CDR3 length: 15 residues. Complete variable domain (other parts from reference TRBV7-9 and TRBJ1-1): DTGVSQNPRHKITKRGQNVTFRCDPISEHNRLYWYRQTLGQGPEFLTYFQNEAQLEKSRLLSDRFSAERPKGSFSTLEIQRTEQGDSAMYLCASSTPTWGNTEAFFGQGTRLTVV.

Notes on this clonotype: Given a much more abundant clone one base away, this may be a read error. This rearrangement joins TRBV12-3 or TRBV12-4 to TRBJ2-7, with 9 bases matching TRBD2. The CDR3 extends over 14 amino acids. In DNA form, the CDR3 reads TGTGCCAGCAGTTTGTCTAGCGGGAACAACGAGCAGTGCTTC. Protein sequence: CASSLSSGNNEQCF.

This clonotype was seen repeatedly, ten times or more. The chain combines TRBV20-1 with TRBJ2-5; D is undetermined. Germline CDR1 and CDR2: DFQATT and SNEGSKA (reference sequence). V was trimmed by 3 bases and J by 10 bases, leaving 9 bases between them. The CDR3 totals 10 residues. In DNA form, the CDR3 reads TGCAGTGCTAGTAGTCAGCACCAGTACTTC. Protein product: CSASSQHQYF.

This clonotype was seen only a few times. The CDR3 DNA reads TGTGCCATCAGCGTGGGATACAATGAGCAGTTCTTC. It is translated as CAISVGYNEQFF. V gene TRBV6-2 or TRBV6-3 combines with J gene TRBJ2-1, with D hard to call. V lost 10 bases and J lost 4, with 11 bases in between. CDR3 length: 12 amino acids. Germline V gene lookup returns CDR1 MNHEY and CDR2 SVGEGT.

This clonotype came up a few times. V is TRBV29-1 and J is TRBJ1-1; D gene ambiguous. V lost 2 bases and J lost 5, with 9 bases in between. CDR3 size: 12 residues. CDR1 and CDR2 from the germline V gene are SQVTM and ANQGSEA. CDR3 in amino acids: CSVESPGTEAFF. In nucleotides, the CDR3 is TGCAGCGTTGAATCCCCGGGGACTGAAGCTTTCTTT.